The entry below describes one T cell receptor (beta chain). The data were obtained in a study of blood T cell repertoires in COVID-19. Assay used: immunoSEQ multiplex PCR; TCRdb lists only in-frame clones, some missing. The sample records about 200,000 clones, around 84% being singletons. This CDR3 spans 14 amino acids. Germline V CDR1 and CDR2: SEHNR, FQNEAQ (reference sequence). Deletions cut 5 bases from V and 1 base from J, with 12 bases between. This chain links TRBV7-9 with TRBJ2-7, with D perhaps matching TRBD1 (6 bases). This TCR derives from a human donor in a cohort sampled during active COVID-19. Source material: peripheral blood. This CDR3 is CASSNRDISYEQYF. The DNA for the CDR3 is TGTGCCAGCAGCAATCGGGACATTTCCTACGAGCAGTACTTC.